Listed below are T cell receptor beta chains from one sample, sequenced in a study of cytotoxic CD8 clonotypes in ibrutinib-treated CLL. The protocol was immunoSEQ multiplex PCR, while the TCRdb copy is restricted to in-frame clones and leaves out a portion. The repertoire has about 270,000 clones, 65% to 85% of them found once; the top ten carry approximately 5.1%. The source material was PBMCs, sampled at disease progression, from a patient treated with ibrutinib. These receptors originate from a human donor with chronic lymphocytic leukemia. Each CDR3 is given with its conserved first and last residue. D genes are given only for firm matches. Part of the rows lack a size; the others show once, few, many or a class for expanded clones.

V gene: TRBV15
D gene: TRBD2
J gene: TRBJ2-3
clone size: .
CDR3 DNA: TGTGCCACCAGCAGAGATCTCGGACTAGCGGATGACACTAGCACAGATACGCAGTATTTT
CDR3 protein: CATSRDLGLADDTSTDTQYF

V gene: TRBV2
D gene: .
J gene: TRBJ1-2
clone size: .
CDR3 DNA: TGTGCCAGCAGTGAACCCGGCGGGGCTAACTATGGCTACACCTTC
CDR3 protein: CASSEPGGANYGYTF

V gene: TRBV5-1
D gene: .
J gene: TRBJ1-2
clone size: .
CDR3 DNA: TGCGCCAGCAGCCCTTTGACAAATAACTATGGCTACACCTTC
CDR3 protein: CASSPLTNNYGYTF

V gene: TRBV7-8
D gene: .
J gene: TRBJ2-7
clone size: .
CDR3 DNA: TGTGCCAGCAGCTTTGACAGAGACGAGCAGTACTTC
CDR3 protein: CASSFDRDEQYF

V gene: TRBV9
D gene: TRBD1
J gene: TRBJ1-2
clone size: .
CDR3 DNA: TGTGCCAGCAGCGTAGGGACAGGTTCATATGGCTACACCTTC
CDR3 protein: CASSVGTGSYGYTF

V gene: TRBV7-9
D gene: .
J gene: TRBJ2-2
clone size: .
CDR3 DNA: TGTGCCAGCAGCCTAATTACCCTTTCTACCGGGGAGCTGTTTTTT
CDR3 protein: CASSLITLSTGELFF

V gene: TRBV29-1
D gene: .
J gene: TRBJ2-3
clone size: .
CDR3 DNA: TGCAGCGTGGGGGGCAGGGCCCTTTCTGATACGCAGTATTTT
CDR3 protein: CSVGGRALSDTQYF

V gene: TRBV7-6
D gene: .
J gene: TRBJ1-6
clone size: .
CDR3 DNA: TGTGCCAGCAGCTTAGTAGGGGGACCCGGTAATTCACCCCTCCACTTT
CDR3 protein: CASSLVGGPGNSPLHF

V gene: TRBV18
D gene: .
J gene: TRBJ2-7
clone size: .
CDR3 DNA: TGTGCCAGCTCCCTCCAGGGGCTAGAGCAGTACTTC
CDR3 protein: CASSLQGLEQYF

V gene: TRBV6-1
D gene: .
J gene: TRBJ1-3
clone size: .
CDR3 DNA: TGTGCCAGCAGTGAAGCTCTGGGTATGACTGGAAACACCATATATTTT
CDR3 protein: CASSEALGMTGNTIYF

V gene: TRBV18
D gene: .
J gene: TRBJ2-1
clone size: .
CDR3 DNA: TGTGCCAGCTCACAACAGGGCAATGAGCAGTTCTTC
CDR3 protein: CASSQQGNEQFF

V gene: TRBV7-2
D gene: .
J gene: TRBJ2-5
clone size: .
CDR3 DNA: TGTGCCAGCAGCTTAGACGGCAGTCCGGGGTACTTC
CDR3 protein: CASSLDGSPGYF

V gene: TRBV19
D gene: .
J gene: TRBJ2-7
clone size: once
CDR3 DNA: TGTGCCAGTAGTATAGATGTCGCAGGGGAGAACGAGCAGTACTTC
CDR3 protein: CASSIDVAGENEQYF

V gene: TRBV13
D gene: .
J gene: TRBJ2-7
clone size: few
CDR3 DNA: TGTGCCAGCAGCGATAGGGGCAGGGCCTACGAGCAGTACTTC
CDR3 protein: CASSDRGRAYEQYF

V gene: TRBV27
D gene: .
J gene: TRBJ2-7
clone size: .
CDR3 DNA: TGTGCCAGCAGCCTTTACATGAGCGGAGCGAGACTCTACGAGCAGTACTTC
CDR3 protein: CASSLYMSGARLYEQYF

V gene: TRBV7-9
D gene: .
J gene: TRBJ1-3
clone size: .
CDR3 DNA: TGTGCCAGCAGCTTAGTGGCCCGAACGGACACCATATATTTT
CDR3 protein: CASSLVARTDTIYF

V gene: TRBV27
D gene: .
J gene: TRBJ1-4
clone size: once
CDR3 DNA: TGTGCCAGCAGGCGACAGATGGATGAAAAACTGTTTTTT
CDR3 protein: CASRRQMDEKLFF

V gene: TRBV27
D gene: TRBD1
J gene: TRBJ1-2
clone size: .
CDR3 DNA: TGTGCCAGCAGAAAAAGGACAGGAGATGGCTACACCTTC
CDR3 protein: CASRKRTGDGYTF

V gene: TRBV27
D gene: .
J gene: TRBJ1-4
clone size: .
CDR3 DNA: TGTGCCAGCAGTTCATCGGGTGAAAAACTGTTTTTT
CDR3 protein: CASSSSGEKLFF

V gene: TRBV19
D gene: .
J gene: TRBJ1-5
clone size: .
CDR3 DNA: TGTGCCAGTAGTATCGCCGAGGATAGCAATCAGCCCCAGCATTTT
CDR3 protein: CASSIAEDSNQPQHF

V gene: TRBV5-1
D gene: .
J gene: TRBJ2-7
clone size: once
CDR3 DNA: TGCGCCAGCAGCCCTCGGGGCGCCCTGAGGTACGAGCAGTACTTC
CDR3 protein: CASSPRGALRYEQYF

V gene: TRBV29-1
D gene: .
J gene: TRBJ2-5
clone size: .
CDR3 DNA: TGCAGCGTTGAAGGAGGACCAGGGGACCAAGAGACCCAGTACTTC
CDR3 protein: CSVEGGPGDQETQYF

V gene: TRBV5-1
D gene: .
J gene: TRBJ2-7
clone size: .
CDR3 DNA: TGCGCCAGCAGCGCGCGCCGGGACTCCTACGAGCAGTACTTC
CDR3 protein: CASSARRDSYEQYF

V gene: TRBV6-6
D gene: .
J gene: TRBJ1-2
clone size: .
CDR3 DNA: TGTGCCAGCAGTTACTACGACACCTATGGCTACACCTTC
CDR3 protein: CASSYYDTYGYTF

V gene: TRBV19
D gene: .
J gene: TRBJ1-2
clone size: few
CDR3 DNA: TGTGCCAGTAGCCCCGAGGGATGGAGCTATGGCTACACCTTC
CDR3 protein: CASSPEGWSYGYTF

V gene: TRBV18
D gene: TRBD2
J gene: TRBJ2-7
clone size: .
CDR3 DNA: TGTGCCAGCTCACCACCGGGACTAGCGGGGATGAGGCAGTACTTC
CDR3 protein: CASSPPGLAGMRQYF

V gene: TRBV10-1
D gene: .
J gene: TRBJ2-2
clone size: few
CDR3 DNA: TGCGCCAGCATGAGGGGATCCACCGGGGAGCTGTTTTTT
CDR3 protein: CASMRGSTGELFF

V gene: TRBV7-3
D gene: .
J gene: TRBJ2-1
clone size: .
CDR3 DNA: TGTGCCAGCAGCTCCGGGCCTGTATACAATGAGCAGTTCTTC
CDR3 protein: CASSSGPVYNEQFF

V gene: TRBV5-1
D gene: .
J gene: TRBJ1-2
clone size: .
CDR3 DNA: TGCGCCAGCAGCTTGTTCAGTACTAACTATGGCTACACCTTC
CDR3 protein: CASSLFSTNYGYTF

V gene: TRBV2
D gene: .
J gene: TRBJ1-3
clone size: .
CDR3 DNA: TGTGCCAGCAGTGAACGGGTACCTGGAAACACCATATATTTT
CDR3 protein: CASSERVPGNTIYF

V gene: TRBV5-6
D gene: TRBD1
J gene: TRBJ2-6
clone size: .
CDR3 DNA: TGTGCCAGCAGCTTGGGGACAGGGGATTCCGGGGCCAACGTCCTGACTTTC
CDR3 protein: CASSLGTGDSGANVLTF

V gene: TRBV27
D gene: .
J gene: TRBJ2-7
clone size: .
CDR3 DNA: TGTGCCAGCAGTCCCCGGACAAGGTATGACGAGCAGTACTTC
CDR3 protein: CASSPRTRYDEQYF

V gene: TRBV5-4
D gene: .
J gene: TRBJ2-5
clone size: .
CDR3 DNA: TGTGCCAGCAGCTTGCACTACCAAGAGACCCAGTACTTC
CDR3 protein: CASSLHYQETQYF

V gene: TRBV19
D gene: .
J gene: TRBJ2-7
clone size: .
CDR3 DNA: TGTGCCAGTAGTAGATCCCATGCCCACAGGAGTTACGAGCAGTACTTC
CDR3 protein: CASSRSHAHRSYEQYF

V gene: TRBV5-1
D gene: .
J gene: TRBJ2-2
clone size: once
CDR3 DNA: TGCGCCAGCAGCTTCTCGGGGAGCTCCAACACCGGGGAGCTGTTTTTT
CDR3 protein: CASSFSGSSNTGELFF

V gene: TRBV27
D gene: TRBD1
J gene: TRBJ2-3
clone size: few
CDR3 DNA: TGTGCCAGCAGTTTATTTCAGGGGGCAGATACGCAGTATTTT
CDR3 protein: CASSLFQGADTQYF

V gene: TRBV30
D gene: TRBD1
J gene: TRBJ1-2
clone size: once
CDR3 DNA: TGTGCCTGGAGTGGTTCCTCGTACAGGGGAACCTTC
CDR3 protein: CAWSGSSYRGTF

V gene: TRBV29-1
D gene: TRBD2
J gene: TRBJ2-1
clone size: .
CDR3 DNA: TGCAGCGTTTTGTTAGCGGGAGGAAGGGAGCAGTTCTTC
CDR3 protein: CSVLLAGGREQFF

V gene: TRBV5-6
D gene: TRBD2
J gene: TRBJ2-3
clone size: .
CDR3 DNA: TGTGCCAGCAGCTCTGGACTAGCGGGAAGCACAGATACGCAGTATTTT
CDR3 protein: CASSSGLAGSTDTQYF

V gene: TRBV5-1
D gene: TRBD2
J gene: TRBJ2-7
clone size: .
CDR3 DNA: TGCGCCAGCACGAGCGGGAGGAGTTCCTACGAGCAGTACTTC
CDR3 protein: CASTSGRSSYEQYF

V gene: TRBV11-3
D gene: .
J gene: TRBJ2-3
clone size: .
CDR3 DNA: TGTGCCAGCAGCTTAGGTTCGGATACGCAGTATTTT
CDR3 protein: CASSLGSDTQYF

V gene: TRBV10-3
D gene: TRBD1
J gene: TRBJ2-1
clone size: .
CDR3 DNA: TGTGCCATCAGTGAATATGGACAGGGGCGATGGTACAATGAGCAGTTCTTC
CDR3 protein: CAISEYGQGRWYNEQFF

V gene: TRBV4-1
D gene: .
J gene: TRBJ2-7
clone size: .
CDR3 DNA: TGCGCCAGCAGCCAAGATCGATTAGGACAGCGATACTACGAGCAGTACTTC
CDR3 protein: CASSQDRLGQRYYEQYF

V gene: TRBV4-1
D gene: .
J gene: TRBJ2-3
clone size: .
CDR3 DNA: TGCGCCAGCAGCCACTTAACAGATACGCAGTATTTT
CDR3 protein: CASSHLTDTQYF

V gene: TRBV6-5
D gene: .
J gene: TRBJ2-1
clone size: .
CDR3 DNA: TGTGCCAGCAGTTACCAAGCCTCTAGCTACAATGAGCAGTTCTTC
CDR3 protein: CASSYQASSYNEQFF

V gene: TRBV25-1
D gene: .
J gene: TRBJ1-1
clone size: once
CDR3 DNA: TGTGCCAGCAGTCTGGGAGAGCATGAAGCTTTCTTT
CDR3 protein: CASSLGEHEAFF

V gene: TRBV21-1
D gene: .
J gene: TRBJ1-5
clone size: .
CDR3 DNA: TGTGCCAGCAGCGTGCGACAGAGGTGGGGAGATAGCAATCAGCCCCAGCATTTT
CDR3 protein: CASSVRQRWGDSNQPQHF

V gene: TRBV18
D gene: .
J gene: TRBJ2-1
clone size: .
CDR3 DNA: TGTGCCAGCTCACCAGGGCAGGGGCGAGTAGCGGCCCTCTACAATGAGCAGTTCTTC
CDR3 protein: CASSPGQGRVAALYNEQFF

V gene: TRBV28
D gene: .
J gene: TRBJ1-2
clone size: .
CDR3 DNA: TGTGCCAGCAGTTTAACGGGCTTTCAGGGAACCTATGGCTACACCTTC
CDR3 protein: CASSLTGFQGTYGYTF

V gene: TRBV29-1
D gene: .
J gene: TRBJ2-1
clone size: .
CDR3 DNA: TGCAGCGTGATGGGGCCGGGAGTTGTAAATGAGCAGTTCTTC
CDR3 protein: CSVMGPGVVNEQFF

V gene: TRBV11-3
D gene: .
J gene: TRBJ1-3
clone size: .
CDR3 DNA: TGTGCCAGCTCAGGGCCGAGCTCTGGAAACACCATATATTTT
CDR3 protein: CASSGPSSGNTIYF

V gene: TRBV5-1
D gene: .
J gene: TRBJ1-6
clone size: .
CDR3 DNA: TGCGCCAGCAGCGGACAAGGTGGGGCCCTCCACTTT
CDR3 protein: CASSGQGGALHF

V gene: TRBV7-8
D gene: TRBD1
J gene: TRBJ1-2
clone size: .
CDR3 DNA: TGTGCCAGCAGCTTAGAGGGGACAGCCCGCACCTTC
CDR3 protein: CASSLEGTARTF

V gene: TRBV9
D gene: .
J gene: TRBJ2-3
clone size: .
CDR3 DNA: TGTGCCAGCAGCGTAGAGTCGGGGTACACAGATACGCAGTATTTT
CDR3 protein: CASSVESGYTDTQYF

V gene: TRBV19
D gene: TRBD2
J gene: TRBJ2-3
clone size: .
CDR3 DNA: TGTGCCAGTTCGGGGGGTAGGGGAGATACGCAGTATTTT
CDR3 protein: CASSGGRGDTQYF

V gene: TRBV4-1
D gene: TRBD1
J gene: TRBJ2-1
clone size: .
CDR3 DNA: TGCGCCAGCAGCCAAGGGACAGGGGCCTTGAACTACAATGAGCAGTTCTTC
CDR3 protein: CASSQGTGALNYNEQFF

V gene: TRBV13
D gene: TRBD1
J gene: TRBJ1-4
clone size: .
CDR3 DNA: TGTGCCAGCAGCTTAGGGAGGGACAGAGTTAATGAAAAACTGTTTTTT
CDR3 protein: CASSLGRDRVNEKLFF

V gene: TRBV28
D gene: TRBD1
J gene: TRBJ1-5
clone size: .
CDR3 DNA: TGTGCCAGCAGTGCGACAGCGGACAGGCTGGATCAGCCCCAGCATTTT
CDR3 protein: CASSATADRLDQPQHF

V gene: TRBV6-6
D gene: .
J gene: TRBJ1-3
clone size: .
CDR3 DNA: TGTGCCAGCAGCCCCCCAGGGGCGCTTTCTGGAAACACCATATATTTT
CDR3 protein: CASSPPGALSGNTIYF

V gene: TRBV7-8
D gene: TRBD1
J gene: TRBJ2-7
clone size: once
CDR3 DNA: TGTGCCAGCAGCTGGGACAGCTACGAGCAGTACTTC
CDR3 protein: CASSWDSYEQYF